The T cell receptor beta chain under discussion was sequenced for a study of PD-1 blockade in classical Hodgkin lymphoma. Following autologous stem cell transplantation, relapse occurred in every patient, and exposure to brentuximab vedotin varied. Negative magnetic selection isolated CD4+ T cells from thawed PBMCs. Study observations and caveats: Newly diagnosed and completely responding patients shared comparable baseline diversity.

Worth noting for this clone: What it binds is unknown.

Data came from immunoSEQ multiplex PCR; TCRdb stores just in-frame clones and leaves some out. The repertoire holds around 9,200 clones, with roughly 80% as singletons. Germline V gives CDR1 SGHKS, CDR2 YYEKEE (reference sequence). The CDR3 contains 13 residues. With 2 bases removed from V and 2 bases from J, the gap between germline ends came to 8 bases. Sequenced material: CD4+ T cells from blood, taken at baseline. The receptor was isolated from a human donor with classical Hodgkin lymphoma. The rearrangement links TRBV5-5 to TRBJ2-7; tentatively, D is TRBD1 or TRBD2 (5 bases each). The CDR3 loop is CASSFGDPYEQYF. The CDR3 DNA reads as TGTGCCAGCAGCTTCGGGGACCCCTACGAGCAGTACTTC.